The 15 T cell receptor beta chains in this list originate from one sample, sequenced in a study of shared clonotypes between healthy human individuals. Profiled with immunoSEQ multiplex PCR; TCRdb holds only in-frame clones, not every one. The sample holds around 2.1 million clones; approximately 94% are singletons and the top ten take 1.5% to 2%. Positively selected for CCR7, the CD45RO-negative cells used as naive CD8 cells excluded terminally differentiated effector memory CD45RA+ cells. Sequenced: naive CD8+ T cells from PBMCs. These receptors were obtained from a man aged 18-30 years in good health. Some clones in this sample may be carry-over from other donors' samples.

This clone occurred a few times. V is TRBV14 and J is TRBJ1-3; D is undetermined. V was clipped by 4 bases and J by 0 bases, with 7 bases between them. Germline V gene data show CDR1 as SGHDN and CDR2 as FVKESK. The CDR3 consists of 14 residues. In DNA, the CDR3 is TGTGCCAGCAGCCGCAGCCTCTCTGGAAACACCATATATTTT. This sequence encodes CASSRSLSGNTIYF.

The chain uses TRBV6-1 and TRBJ1-1; D perhaps matches TRBD1 (5 bases). Germline V gene lookup returns CDR1 MNHNS and CDR2 SASEGT. This CDR3 region has 14 residues. Trimming removed 0 bases at V and 4 bases at J, with 9 bases between. The CDR3 region has the DNA TGTGCCAGCAGTGAAGCATGGGGGGGCACTGAAGCTTTCTTT. It codes for CASSEAWGGTEAFF.

The chain joins TRBV5-1 to TRBJ2-7, with 8 nucleotides matching TRBD1. The CDR3 is made up of 16 amino acids. In germline, CDR1 is SGHRS, CDR2 YFSETQ. Trimming at V came to 1 base and at J to 2 bases, leaving 8 bases not matched to a gene. The CDR3: CASSLNPGTGTYEQYF. In DNA form, the CDR3 reads TGCGCCAGCAGCTTGAACCCGGGGACAGGAACCTACGAGCAGTACTTC.

This clone was observed once. The J gene is TRBJ2-2, the V gene TRBV27; D unclear. The CDR3 length is 16 residues. Deletions cut 4 bases from V and 4 bases from J, with 16 bases between. CDR1 MNHEY and CDR2 SMNVEV come from the germline V gene (reference sequence). As DNA, the CDR3 is TGTGCCAGCAGTTATTCTGTCTCCGGCAGCACCGGGGAGCTGTTTTTT. The encoded protein is CASSYSVSGSTGELFF.

The genes are TRBV30 and TRBJ2-1; 7 bases line up with TRBD2. The V gene's germline CDR1 is GTSNPN and CDR2 SVGIG (reference sequence). J gave up 7 bases and V 0 bases, and 12 bases lay outside the gene matches. The CDR3 has 16 amino acids. The CDR3 DNA sequence: TGTGCCTGGAGTGTACGGCGGGGGAGGGCAAGGAATGAGCAGTTCTTC. This gives the protein CAWSVRRGRARNEQFF.

The chain has TRBV5-1 and TRBJ2-3; the match to TRBD2 covers 7 bases. CDR3 size: 16 residues. The V gene end was trimmed by 2 bases and the J gene end by 6 bases; junction bases not matched to a gene: 12. CDR1 is SGHRS, CDR2 YFSETQ, per germline. CDR3 in amino acids: CASSFAPVGRPDTQYF. CDR3 sequence (DNA): TGCGCCAGCAGCTTCGCGCCCGTCGGGAGGCCCGATACGCAGTATTTT.

The V gene is TRBV7-8, the J gene TRBJ2-5, with 9 bases lining up with TRBD2. With 3 bases clipped from V and 5 bases from J, the junction kept 7 bases outside the gene matches. Germline CDR1 SGHVS, CDR2 FQNEAQ. CDR3 length: 15 amino acids. CDR3 amino acids: CASSFLAGGGETQYF. DNA for the CDR3: TGTGCCAGCAGCTTTCTCGCGGGAGGGGGTGAGACCCAGTACTTC.

This clone showed up just a few times. Other DNA sequences in this specimen translate into the identical CDR3. The chain combines TRBV9 with TRBJ1-5, with D possibly TRBD1 on 5 matching bases. The ends were cut back, 3 bases at V and 1 base at J, with 8 bases in the middle. Germline CDR1 and CDR2: SGDLS and YYNGEE. The CDR3 spans 14 residues. The CDR3 DNA is TGTGCCAGCAGCGGGGGACGGAGCAATCAGCCCCAGCATTTT. Residues: CASSGGRSNQPQHF.

This chain uses TRBV19 with TRBJ1-2; possible D gene TRBD1, 5 bases. CDR3 length equals 15 residues. V was shortened by 4 bases and J by 4 bases, with 16 bases between the two germline ends. CDR1 and CDR2 from the germline V gene are LNHDA and SQIVND (reference sequence). The CDR3 DNA reads TGTGCCAGTAGTACCCGACAGCCCAACCCCTATGGCTACACCTTC. Its translation: CASSTRQPNPYGYTF.

DNA of the CDR3: TGCGCCAGCAGTCAATGGGGCCTTGGCACTGAAGCTTTCTTT. Encoded protein: CASSQWGLGTEAFF. The chain recombines TRBV23-1 with TRBJ1-1, with a weak D call TRBD1 (5 bases). TRBV23-1 is assigned to the ORF class and has an uncertain function. The V end was cut by 1 base, the J end by 4 bases, with 10 bases between. The CDR3 runs 14 residues.

The J gene is TRBJ2-3, the V gene TRBV5-7; possibly TRBD2 for D (6 bases). TRBV5-7 is placed among ORFs of uncertain function. V was trimmed by 2 bases and J by 0 bases, leaving 13 bases between them. The CDR3 has 16 residues. CDR3 sequence reads: CASSLCSGSSTDTQYF. CDR3 DNA: TGTGCCAGCAGCTTATGTAGCGGTTCTAGCACAGATACGCAGTATTTT.

A few counts support this clone. The same CDR3 can be traced to other DNA sequences in this sample. The CDR3 is CASSLGDYEQYF. The CDR3 DNA reads as TGTGCCAGCAGCTTAGGAGACTACGAGCAGTACTTC. The chain has TRBV11-2 and TRBJ2-7, with unresolved D. CDR3 length: 12 amino acids. Germline CDR1 is SGHAT and CDR2 is FQNNGV. V dropped 1 base and J dropped 3 bases, with 4 bases sitting between them.

V usage is TRBV10-3 and J usage is TRBJ1-5; TRBD1 aligns across 12 bases. Germline V CDR1 and CDR2: ENHRY, SYGVKD. Trimming took 4 bases from V and 6 from J; bases not matched to a gene: 4. The CDR3 totals 15 residues. The CDR3 DNA sequence: TGTGCCATCAGTGGGGGGACAGGGGGCGGTCAGCCCCAGCATTTT. Residues: CAISGGTGGGQPQHF.

The gene calls are TRBV6-5 and TRBJ1-1; possible D gene TRBD1, 6 bases. The V gene lost 8 bases and the J gene lost 6 bases, with 16 bases spanning the gap. The CDR3 spans 13 residues. Looked up from germline, CDR1 is MNHEY and CDR2 is SVGAGI. The CDR3 sequence is CASLAGGLAEAFF. In nucleotides, the CDR3 is TGTGCCAGCTTAGCGGGGGGCTTGGCTGAAGCTTTCTTT.

The J gene is TRBJ2-1, the V gene TRBV7-9, with 7 positions matching TRBD2. Per the germline V gene, CDR1 is SEHNR and CDR2 is FQNEAQ (reference sequence). The CDR3 totals 16 residues. V was pared by 7 bases and J by 1 base, with 10 bases of the junction left unmatched. The CDR3 sequence: CASNPREAGSYNEQFF. CDR3 nucleotide sequence: TGTGCCAGCAACCCACGGGAGGCGGGTTCCTACAATGAGCAGTTCTTC.